Listed below are T cell receptor beta chains from one sample, sequenced in a study of cytomegalovirus exposure and HLA in healthy donors. Profiling relied on immunoSEQ multiplex PCR, and the TCRdb table lists in-frame clones only, not all of them. The sample includes around 280,000 clones, roughly 90% seen only once; the top ten take roughly 2.3%. The specimen sequenced was PBMCs. Receptors originate from a woman younger than 30 in good health and CMV-seronegative. Each CDR3 is given with its conserved first and last residue. The D gene is left open where the match is weak. Not every row has a clone size; where given, it reads once, few, many or a size class.

D | length | J | size | V | CDR3 | DNA
. | 16 | TRBJ1-5 | . | TRBV6-1 | CASSEVGRYSNQPQHF | TGTGCCAGCAGTGAGGTGGGGAGATATAGCAATCAGCCCCAGCATTTT
TRBD1 | 14 | TRBJ1-1 | . | TRBV6-1 | CASSDDRERPEAFF | TGTGCCAGCAGCGACGACAGGGAACGGCCTGAAGCTTTCTTT
TRBD2 | 17 | TRBJ2-1 | . | TRBV11-2 | CASSLRIGGSSYNEQFF | TGTGCCAGCAGCTTAAGGATTGGCGGGAGCTCCTACAATGAGCAGTTCTTC
TRBD2 | 18 | TRBJ2-7 | . | TRBV4-1 | CASSPLVRGRESSYEQYF | TGCGCCAGCAGCCCATTAGTTAGAGGGAGGGAAAGCTCCTACGAGCAGTACTTC
. | 14 | TRBJ2-3 | . | TRBV6-6 | CASRRRDSTDTQYF | TGTGCCAGCAGGAGGAGGGATAGCACAGATACGCAGTATTTT
. | 16 | TRBJ1-5 | once | TRBV6-1 | CASSESPTVSNQPQHF | TGTGCCAGCAGTGAGAGCCCGACAGTTAGCAATCAGCCCCAGCATTTT
. | 14 | TRBJ2-2 | . | TRBV19 | CASSIQGPEGELFF | TGTGCCAGTAGTATACAGGGCCCTGAAGGGGAGCTGTTTTTT
TRBD1 | 14 | TRBJ1-5 | once | TRBV2 | CASRSNRGSQPQHF | TGTGCCAGCAGATCCAACAGGGGGAGTCAGCCCCAGCATTTT
TRBD2 | 16 | TRBJ2-1 | . | TRBV4-1 | CASSQDRTSGGNEQFF | TGCGCCAGCAGCCAAGATCGGACTAGCGGGGGAAATGAGCAGTTCTTC
TRBD2 | 15 | TRBJ2-3 | . | TRBV4-2 | CASSHSGVDTDTQYF | TGTGCCAGCAGCCATAGCGGGGTGGACACAGATACGCAGTATTTT
. | 17 | TRBJ1-5 | . | TRBV30 | CAWSSTGTRFGRQPQHF | TGTGCCTGGAGTTCTACCGGGACAAGGTTTGGCCGTCAGCCCCAGCATTTT
. | 15 | TRBJ1-2 | . | TRBV7-8 | CASSTYRDGSYGYTF | TGTGCCAGCAGCACCTACAGGGACGGCAGCTATGGCTACACCTTC
. | 12 | TRBJ1-1 | . | TRBV19 | CASRGPAVIAFF | TGTGCCAGTAGGGGGCCGGCGGTCATAGCTTTCTTT
. | 12 | TRBJ2-2 | . | TRBV19 | CASSIGPGELFF | TGTGCCAGTAGTATCGGTCCCGGGGAGCTGTTTTTT
TRBD1 | 14 | TRBJ1-5 | . | TRBV28 | CASSETGKKQPQHF | TGTGCCAGCAGTGAGACAGGGAAAAAACAGCCCCAGCATTTT
. | 14 | TRBJ1-1 | . | TRBV5-1 | CASSYGGSYTEAFF | TGCGCCAGCAGCTACGGGGGGTCGTACACTGAAGCTTTCTTT
TRBD1 | 16 | TRBJ1-6 | . | TRBV9 | CASSVGGTGVNSPLHF | TGTGCCAGCAGCGTAGGCGGGACAGGGGTTAATTCACCCCTCCACTTT
. | 13 | TRBJ1-1 | . | TRBV13 | CASSQGYGVEAFF | TGTGCCAGCAGCCAGGGCTATGGTGTAGAAGCTTTCTTT
TRBD1 | 14 | TRBJ1-5 | . | TRBV6-5 | CASSQTGGNQPQHF | TGTGCCAGCAGCCAAACAGGGGGAAATCAGCCCCAGCATTTT
TRBD2 | 15 | TRBJ2-1 | . | TRBV7-3 | CASSDGTSGRNEQFF | TGTGCCAGCAGCGATGGGACTAGCGGGAGGAATGAGCAGTTCTTC
TRBD1 | 14 | TRBJ2-7 | few | TRBV6-5 | CASSSGTGDYEQYF | TGTGCCAGCAGTTCCGGGACAGGGGACTACGAGCAGTACTTC
. | 14 | TRBJ2-7 | . | TRBV10-3 | CAISSPSTSYEQYF | TGTGCCATCAGTTCTCCTAGCACCTCCTACGAGCAGTACTTC
TRBD2 | 15 | TRBJ2-7 | . | TRBV7-9 | CASSLDGLDRNEQYF | TGTGCCAGCAGCTTAGACGGACTAGATAGGAACGAGCAGTACTTC
TRBD2 | 17 | TRBJ2-3 | . | TRBV25-1 | CASSEPTSGGTLDTQYF | TGTGCCAGCAGTGAACCGACTAGCGGGGGGACTTTAGATACGCAGTATTTT
. | 16 | TRBJ2-1 | . | TRBV9 | CASSVGAEGSYNEQFF | TGTGCCAGCAGCGTAGGGGCAGAGGGCTCCTACAATGAGCAGTTCTTC
TRBD2 | 15 | TRBJ2-1 | . | TRBV11-2 | CASRRLAGGGNEQFF | TGTGCCAGCAGACGGTTAGCGGGGGGAGGCAATGAGCAGTTCTTC
. | 12 | TRBJ1-1 | . | TRBV30 | CAWSYQSNEAFF | TGTGCCTGGAGCTATCAATCGAATGAAGCTTTCTTT
TRBD1 | 13 | TRBJ1-2 | . | TRBV2 | CASSDDRGPGYTF | TGTGCCAGCAGTGATGACAGGGGGCCTGGCTACACCTTC
. | 13 | TRBJ2-7 | . | TRBV11-2 | CASSTGPAYEQYF | TGTGCCAGCAGCACAGGACCGGCCTACGAGCAGTACTTC
TRBD1 | 15 | TRBJ1-4 | . | TRBV7-2 | CASSFQGALNEKLFF | TGTGCCAGCAGCTTCCAGGGGGCGCTTAATGAAAAACTGTTTTTT
. | 12 | TRBJ2-5 | . | TRBV19 | CASGEYGETQYF | TGTGCCAGCGGGGAATACGGGGAGACCCAGTACTTC
. | 13 | TRBJ1-5 | . | TRBV2 | CASSGESNQPQHF | TGTGCCAGCTCAGGGGAGAGCAATCAGCCCCAGCATTTT
TRBD1 | 15 | TRBJ1-1 | . | TRBV7-3 | CASSSQGGAATEAFF | TGTGCCAGCAGCTCCCAGGGGGGCGCAGCCACTGAAGCTTTCTTT
. | 11 | TRBJ1-2 | . | TRBV19 | CASSEIGAYTF | TGTGCCAGTAGTGAAATAGGAGCCTACACCTTC
. | 15 | TRBJ2-1 | . | TRBV5-4 | CASSSGGGGGVEQFF | TGTGCCAGCAGCTCCGGGGGTGGGGGAGGAGTTGAGCAGTTCTTC
. | 12 | TRBJ2-5 | . | TRBV29-1 | CSVADTASTHYF | TGCAGCGTCGCGGATACGGCGTCTACCCATTACTTC
. | 11 | TRBJ1-2 | . | TRBV29-1 | CSAQTGYGYTF | TGCAGCGCCCAGACTGGCTATGGCTACACCTTC
. | 14 | TRBJ1-2 | . | TRBV2 | CASKKTQGSDGYTF | TGTGCCAGCAAAAAAACCCAGGGCTCCGATGGCTACACCTTC
TRBD2 | 16 | TRBJ2-5 | . | TRBV7-2 | CASSLAPSGGKETQYF | TGTGCCAGCAGCTTAGCGCCCAGCGGGGGGAAAGAGACCCAGTACTTC
. | 15 | TRBJ2-3 | . | TRBV9 | CASSEGSGSTDTQYF | TGTGCCAGCAGCGAGGGTAGCGGTAGCACAGATACGCAGTATTTT
. | 16 | TRBJ2-1 | once | TRBV4-1 | CASSQVGRRGYNEQFF | TGCGCCAGCAGCCAAGTAGGCCGACGGGGCTACAATGAGCAGTTCTTC